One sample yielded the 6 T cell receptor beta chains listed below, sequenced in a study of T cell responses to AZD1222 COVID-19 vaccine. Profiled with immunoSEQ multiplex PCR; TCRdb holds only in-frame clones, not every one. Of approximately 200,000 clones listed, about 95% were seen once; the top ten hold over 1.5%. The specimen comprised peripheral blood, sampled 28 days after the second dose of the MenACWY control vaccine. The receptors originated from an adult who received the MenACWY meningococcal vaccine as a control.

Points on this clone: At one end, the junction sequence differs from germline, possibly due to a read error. CDR3 sequence reads: CASSPWSSYNEQFF. As DNA, the CDR3 is TGTGCCTCGAGTCCTTGGAGCTCCTACAATGAGCAGTTCTTC. The chain combines TRBV30 with TRBJ2-1; D remains unclear. Germline V gene sequence: CDR1 GTSNPN, CDR2 SVGIG (reference sequence). The CDR3 is 14 residues long.

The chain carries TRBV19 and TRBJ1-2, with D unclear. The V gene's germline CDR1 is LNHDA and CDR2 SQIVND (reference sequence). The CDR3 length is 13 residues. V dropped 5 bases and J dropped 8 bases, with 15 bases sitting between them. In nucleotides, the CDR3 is TGTGCCAGTAGTTTAAGCACTATATACGGCTACACCTTC. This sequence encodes CASSLSTIYGYTF.

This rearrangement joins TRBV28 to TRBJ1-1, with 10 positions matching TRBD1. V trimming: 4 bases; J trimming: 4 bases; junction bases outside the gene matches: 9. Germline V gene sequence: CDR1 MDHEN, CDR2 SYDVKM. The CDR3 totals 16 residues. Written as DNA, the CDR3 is TGTGCCAGCAGTTCGGGACAGGGGATAAGGACCACTGAAGCTTTCTTT. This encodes CASSSGQGIRTTEAFF.

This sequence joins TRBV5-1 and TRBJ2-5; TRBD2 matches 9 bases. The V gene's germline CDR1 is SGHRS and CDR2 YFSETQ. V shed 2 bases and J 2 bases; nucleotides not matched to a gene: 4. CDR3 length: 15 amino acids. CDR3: CASSLSGGSQETQYF. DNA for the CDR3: TGCGCCAGCAGCTTAAGCGGGGGGTCACAAGAGACCCAGTACTTC.

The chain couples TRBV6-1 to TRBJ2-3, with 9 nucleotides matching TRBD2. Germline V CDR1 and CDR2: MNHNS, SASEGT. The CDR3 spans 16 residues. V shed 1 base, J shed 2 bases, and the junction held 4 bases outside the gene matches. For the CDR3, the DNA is TGTGCCAGCAGTGAAGTCGAGCGGGGGGTCACAGATACGCAGTATTTT. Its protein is CASSEVERGVTDTQYF.

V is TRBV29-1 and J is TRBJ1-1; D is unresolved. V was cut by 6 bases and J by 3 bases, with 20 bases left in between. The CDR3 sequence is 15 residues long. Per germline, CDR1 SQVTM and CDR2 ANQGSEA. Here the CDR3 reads CSVPTQSAAYTEAFF. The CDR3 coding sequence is TGCAGCGTACCTACCCAGTCGGCAGCTTACACTGAAGCTTTCTTT.